These 25 T cell receptor beta chains were all obtained from the same sample, sequenced in a study of cytomegalovirus exposure and HLA in healthy donors. This PCR relied on a set of 60 Vbeta primers and 13 Jbeta primers. TCRdb keeps only in-frame clones here, not all; method: immunoSEQ multiplex PCR. The data contain 200,000 or so clones, around 80% of them singletons. Sample: PBMCs. Receptor source: a man aged 45-65 years in good health and CMV-seronegative.

This clone was seen a handful of times. The chain combines TRBV27 with TRBJ2-1; 13 bases match TRBD2. The length of the CDR3 is 17 residues. CDR1 MNHEY and CDR2 SMNVEV come from the germline V gene (reference sequence). With 4 bases clipped from V and 7 bases from J, the junction kept 10 bases outside the gene matches. The CDR3 DNA reads as TGTGCCAGCAGTTCCCCTTCGGGACTAGCGGGATGGAATGAGCAGTTCTTC. Protein sequence: CASSSPSGLAGWNEQFF.

V gene TRBV7-3 combines with J gene TRBJ2-1; 16 nucleotides agree with TRBD2. The V segment lost 2 bases and the J segment 2 bases; nucleotides outside the gene matches: 6. The CDR3 totals 19 residues. Per germline, CDR1 SGHTA and CDR2 FQGTGA. The CDR3 reads CASSLEGTSGRGAYNEQFF. CDR3 DNA sequence: TGTGCCAGCAGCTTAGAAGGGACTAGCGGGAGGGGAGCCTACAATGAGCAGTTCTTC.

The rearrangement joins TRBV2 to TRBJ2-3, with TRBD2 as a possible D gene (6 bases). The germline V and J ends were trimmed by 11 bases and 0 bases, with 15 bases remaining between them. Germline loops: CDR1 SNHLY, CDR2 FYNNEI. This CDR3 is 14 amino acids long. The CDR3 here is CAGKRGLSTDTQYF. In DNA form, the CDR3 reads TGTGCCGGGAAAAGGGGACTTAGCACAGATACGCAGTATTTT.

The chain is built from TRBV4-1 and TRBJ2-7; D not resolved. The V gene's germline CDR1 is MGHRA and CDR2 YSYEKL. The germline V and J ends were trimmed by 2 bases and 3 bases, with 14 bases remaining between them. This CDR3 region has 15 residues. The CDR3 bases are TGCGCCAGCAGCCAATGGAGTCTCCCTCTCTACGAGCAGTACTTC. Its protein product is CASSQWSLPLYEQYF.

As to this clone: The identical CDR3 is also encoded by other nucleotide sequences in the sample. V gene TRBV18 combines with J gene TRBJ2-5, with TRBD2 identical over 10 bases. This CDR3 has 14 amino acids. The germline gives CDR1 KGHSH, CDR2 LQKENI. J lost 5 bases, V lost 3 bases, and 3 bases had no gene match. The CDR3: CASSPQRGGETQYF. CDR3 nucleotides: TGTGCCAGCTCACCCCAGCGGGGGGGGGAGACCCAGTACTTC.

The V and J genes are TRBV28 and TRBJ2-5; possibly TRBD2 for D (5 bases). The closer fit of TRBJ2-7 to the DNA end suggests the J call may be wrong. Germline V lookup: CDR1 MDHEN, CDR2 SYDVKM. The CDR3 runs to 13 residues. CDR3 loop: CASCPPRSDEQYF. CDR3 coding DNA: TGTGCCAGCTGCCCCCCCCGTAGCGACGAGCAGTACTTC.

The chain is built from TRBV6-6 and TRBJ1-1; 8 nucleotides agree with TRBD1. Germline V gives CDR1 MNHNY, CDR2 SVGAGI (reference sequence). Losses at the gene ends were 7 bases for V and 4 bases for J; bases not matched to a gene: 2. This CDR3 is built from 12 residues. CDR3 residues: CASNTGGTEAFF. The CDR3 DNA is TGTGCCAGCAATACAGGGGGCACTGAAGCTTTCTTT.

This chain connects TRBV9 to TRBJ2-2; 10 bases are a match to TRBD2. The CDR3 has 16 amino acids. V was pared by 4 bases and J by 1 base, with 4 bases of the junction left unmatched. Germline CDR1 is SGDLS and CDR2 is YYNGEE. CDR3 amino acids: CASSMRLAGNTGELFF. As DNA, the CDR3 is TGTGCCAGCAGCATGCGACTAGCGGGGAACACCGGGGAGCTGTTTTTT. Full variable domain (rest looked up from reference TRBV9 and TRBJ2-2): DSGVTQTPKHLITATGQRVTLRCSPRSGDLSVYWYQQSLDQGLQFLIQYYNGEERAKGNILERFSAQQFPDLHSELNLSSLELGDSALYFCASSMRLAGNTGELFFGEGSRLTVL.

The V gene is TRBV28, the J gene TRBJ2-7, with D maybe TRBD1 (6 bases). The V and J ends lost 7 bases and 9 bases respectively, with 19 bases between them. CDR1 and CDR2 (germline): MDHEN, SYDVKM. This CDR3 is built from 13 residues. CDR3 coding DNA: TGTGCCAGCACCGATGGGGGCCTAAAGGGGCAGTACTTC. Its translation: CASTDGGLKGQYF.

This chain links TRBV29-1 with TRBJ2-1, with 10 positions matching TRBD1. The CDR3 has 15 residues. The ends lost 7 bases at V and 6 bases at J; junction bases unmatched: 12. The V gene's germline CDR1 is SQVTM and CDR2 ANQGSEA. DNA for the CDR3: TGCAGCGGAGTACCCGGACAGGGGGGCCCCAATGAGCAGTTCTTC. It is translated as CSGVPGQGGPNEQFF.

The chain combines TRBV5-1 with TRBJ2-5; D is uncertain. CDR1 SGHRS and CDR2 YFSETQ come from the germline V gene. V lost 1 base to trimming and J lost 0 bases, with 7 bases between them. CDR3 length: 14 amino acids. The CDR3 region is CASSLRSDQETQYF. Here the CDR3 DNA reads TGCGCCAGCAGCTTGAGATCGGACCAAGAGACCCAGTACTTC.

V usage is TRBV7-9 and J usage is TRBJ2-2, with TRBD2 matching over 7 bases. With V trimmed by 3 bases and J by 4 bases, 8 bases remained unmatched. The V gene's germline CDR1 is SEHNR and CDR2 FQNEAQ (reference sequence). The CDR3 is 16 residues long. CDR3 protein: CASSFIASGFTGELFF. CDR3 bases: TGTGCCAGCAGCTTCATCGCTAGCGGCTTCACCGGGGAGCTGTTTTTT.

In this sample, this clone turned up once. This sequence joins TRBV27 and TRBJ2-5; 12 nucleotides line up with TRBD2. The CDR3 spans 15 residues. V shed 6 bases, J shed 5 bases, and the junction held 7 bases outside the gene matches. CDR1 and CDR2 from the germline V gene are MNHEY and SMNVEV (reference sequence). This CDR3 reads CASRPGTSGWETQYF. Here the CDR3 DNA reads TGTGCCAGCAGGCCCGGGACTAGCGGGTGGGAGACCCAGTACTTC.

J is TRBJ1-2 and V is TRBV6-1, with D maybe TRBD1 (5 bases). The germline CDR1 and CDR2 sequences are MNHNS and SASEGT. V was cut by 2 bases and J by 8 bases, with 9 bases left in between. CDR3 length: 12 residues. In DNA form, the CDR3 reads TGTGCCAGCAGTGAACAGGGATACGGCTACACCTTC. Residues: CASSEQGYGYTF.

The chain uses TRBV7-6 and TRBJ2-1, with 11 nucleotides matching TRBD2. CDR1 SGHVS and CDR2 FNYEAQ come from the germline V gene. After removal of 5 bases from V and 6 bases from J, the junction contained 9 bases not matched to a gene. CDR3 length: 16 amino acids. The CDR3: CASSASSGGTGNEQFF. The DNA of the CDR3 is TGTGCCAGCAGCGCATCTAGCGGGGGGACTGGCAATGAGCAGTTCTTC.

The chain joins TRBV5-6 to TRBJ1-1; 11 bases agree with TRBD1. With V trimmed by 3 bases and J by 4 bases, 5 bases remained unmatched. Germline V lookup: CDR1 SGHDT, CDR2 YYEEEE. The length of the CDR3 is 15 residues. This chain's CDR3 is CASSSWTGGLTEAFF. The CDR3 DNA follows: TGTGCCAGCAGCTCCTGGACAGGGGGCCTCACTGAAGCTTTCTTT.

The V and J genes are TRBV7-9 and TRBJ2-1, with TRBD2 identical over 8 bases. This CDR3 region has 15 residues. Germline values: CDR1 SEHNR, CDR2 FQNEAQ (reference sequence). V trimming: 6 bases; J trimming: 8 bases; junction bases outside the gene matches: 12. The CDR3 nucleotides are TGTGCCAGCAGGGCCGAGTCTAGCGGGTTCTATGAGCAGTTCTTC. Residues: CASRAESSGFYEQFF.

The chain couples TRBV7-9 to TRBJ1-2, with 9 bases identical to TRBD1. The J segment lost 8 bases and the V segment lost 4 bases, leaving 8 bases of the junction unmatched. The CDR3 is 14 amino acids. Germline V CDR1 and CDR2: SEHNR, FQNEAQ (reference sequence). The CDR3 here is CASSSQQGALGYTF. CDR3 nucleotide sequence: TGTGCCAGCAGCTCCCAACAGGGGGCTCTCGGCTACACCTTC.

In regard to this clone: Other DNA sequences in the same sample also yield this CDR3. The V call is TRBV18, the J call TRBJ1-2; tentative D call: TRBD1 (5 bases). Germline assignment: CDR1 KGHSH and CDR2 LQKENI. V lost 6 bases and J lost 3, with 11 bases in between. This CDR3 contains 13 residues. In DNA, the CDR3 is TGTGCCAGCTCGCCCGACAGAGACTATGGCTACACCTTC. Protein product: CASSPDRDYGYTF. The full variable domain, with the rest looked up from reference TRBV18 and TRBJ1-2, is NAGVMQNPRHLVRRRGQEARLRCSPMKGHSHVYWYRQLPEEGLKFMVYLQKENIIDESGMPKERFSAEFPKEGPSILRIQQVVRGDSAAYFCASSPDRDYGYTFGSGTRLTVV.

The V and J genes are TRBV5-1 and TRBJ1-1; 8 positions agree with TRBD1. Trimming cost V 4 bases and J 3 bases; bases outside gene matches: 8. The CDR3 covers 15 residues. Germline V gives CDR1 SGHRS, CDR2 YFSETQ. CDR3 DNA: TGCGCCAGCAGCCTAGGACAGGGCGGCCACACTGAAGCTTTCTTT. It encodes CASSLGQGGHTEAFF.

This sequence joins TRBV2 and TRBJ1-5; a weak D match, TRBD1 (6 bases). Germline V gene sequence: CDR1 SNHLY, CDR2 FYNNEI. The CDR3 runs to 13 residues. Trimming took off 8 bases at V and 6 bases at J, with 14 bases between the two ends. The CDR3 nucleotides read TGTGCCAGCGCAGGGGAGTCTGTTCAGCCCCAGCATTTT. Protein: CASAGESVQPQHF.

This clone was recorded only once. The chain couples TRBV5-6 to TRBJ2-2; weak D call: TRBD1 (6 bases). Germline values: CDR1 SGHDT, CDR2 YYEEEE. The CDR3 is made up of 14 amino acids. The ends were cut back, 5 bases at V and 7 bases at J, with 15 bases in the middle. The CDR3 sequence is CASSLQGKYGELFF. The CDR3 DNA follows: TGTGCCAGCAGTTTGCAGGGGAAGTACGGGGAGCTGTTTTTT.

The chain joins TRBV5-1 to TRBJ2-2; 8 bases match TRBD1. This CDR3 contains 16 residues. CDR1 is SGHRS and CDR2 is YFSETQ in the germline V gene. V lost 4 bases to trimming and J lost 7 bases; unmatched junction nucleotides: 12. The CDR3 nucleotides read TGCGCCAGCAGCACCCAGGGGGCGCGGGATAACGGGGAGCTGTTTTTT. As protein: CASSTQGARDNGELFF.

The CDR3 DNA sequence: TGTGCCAGCAGCTCTCCGACTAGCGGGAGGCACAATGAGCAGTTCTTC. Protein: CASSSPTSGRHNEQFF. This chain uses TRBV7-3 with TRBJ2-1, with TRBD2 matching 13 bases. Germline trimming cut 4 bases from V and 5 bases from J; bases unmatched to any gene: 5. CDR1 and CDR2 (germline): SGHTA, FQGTGA. The CDR3 length is 16 residues. The full variable domain, in which reference TRBV7-3 and TRBJ2-1 provide the parts outside the CDR3, is GAGVSQTPSNKVTEKGKYVELRCDPISGHTALYWYRQSLGQGPEFLIYFQGTGAADDSGLPNDRFFAVRPEGSVSTLKIQRTERGDSAVYLCASSSPTSGRHNEQFFGPGTRLTVL.

The gene calls are TRBV9 and TRBJ2-1; TRBD2 might be the D (6 bases). Germline assignment: CDR1 SGDLS and CDR2 YYNGEE. The CDR3 sequence is 13 residues long. Trimming took 4 bases from V and 11 from J, leaving 16 bases between them. The CDR3 is CASSSASAGQQFF. The CDR3 DNA reads TGTGCCAGCAGCTCAGCTAGCGCCGGCCAGCAGTTCTTC.